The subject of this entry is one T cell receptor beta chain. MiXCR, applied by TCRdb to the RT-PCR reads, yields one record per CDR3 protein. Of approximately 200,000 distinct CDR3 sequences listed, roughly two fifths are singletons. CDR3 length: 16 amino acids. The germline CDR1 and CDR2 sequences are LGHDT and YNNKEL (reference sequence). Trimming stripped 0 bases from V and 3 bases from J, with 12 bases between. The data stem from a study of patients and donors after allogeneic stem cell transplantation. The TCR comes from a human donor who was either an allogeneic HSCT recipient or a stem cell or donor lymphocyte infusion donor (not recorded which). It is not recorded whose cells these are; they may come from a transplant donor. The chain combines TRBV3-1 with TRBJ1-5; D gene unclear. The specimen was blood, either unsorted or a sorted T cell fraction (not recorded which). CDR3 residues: CASSQDFSGYNQPQHF. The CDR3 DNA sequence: TGTGCCAGCAGCCAAGATTTTTCCGGATACAATCAGCCCCAGCATTTT.